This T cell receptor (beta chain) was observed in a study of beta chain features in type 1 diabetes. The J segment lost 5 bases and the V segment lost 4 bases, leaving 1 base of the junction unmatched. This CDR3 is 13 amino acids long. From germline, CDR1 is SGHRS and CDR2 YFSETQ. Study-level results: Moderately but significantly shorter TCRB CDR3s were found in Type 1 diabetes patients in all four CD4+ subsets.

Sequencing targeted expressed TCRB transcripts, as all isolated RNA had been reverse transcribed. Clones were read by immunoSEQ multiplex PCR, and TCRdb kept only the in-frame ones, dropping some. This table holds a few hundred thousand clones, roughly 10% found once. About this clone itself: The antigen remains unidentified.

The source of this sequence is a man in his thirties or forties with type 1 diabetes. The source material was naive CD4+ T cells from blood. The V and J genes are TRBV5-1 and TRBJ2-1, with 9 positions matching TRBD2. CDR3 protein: CASSVAGDNEQFF. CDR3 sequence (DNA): TGCGCCAGCAGCGTAGCGGGGGACAATGAGCAGTTCTTC.